These T cell receptor beta chains were read from a single sample in a study of blood T cell repertoires in COVID-19. Generated by immunoSEQ multiplex PCR, the TCRdb table keeps only in-frame clones and is missing some. The sample comprises more than 120,000 clones, approximately 81% of which are singletons, and about 2.5% rests with the top ten. Sequenced input: peripheral blood. Receptors were obtained from a human donor with acute or convalescent COVID-19. The donor label of this sample is uncertain. Both conserved end residues are part of each CDR3. D genes are given only for firm matches. Expanded clones are given a class, and other clones once, few, many or no size at all.

CDR3aa: CASSLDAGDNYGYTF; CDR3nt: TGCGCCAGCAGCTTGGATGCAGGGGATAACTATGGCTACACCTTC; abundance: -; d_gene: -; j_gene: TRBJ1-2; v_gene: TRBV5-1
CDR3aa: CASSLGGTGNYGYTF; CDR3nt: TGCGCCAGCAGCTTGGGAGGCACGGGGAACTATGGCTACACCTTC; abundance: -; d_gene: -; j_gene: TRBJ1-2; v_gene: TRBV5-1
CDR3aa: CASSLDRGNGYTF; CDR3nt: TGTGCCAGTAGCCTCGACAGGGGGAATGGCTACACCTTC; abundance: -; d_gene: TRBD1; j_gene: TRBJ1-2; v_gene: TRBV19
CDR3aa: CASSADTSGGTYQETQYF; CDR3nt: TGTGCCAGCAGCGCAGACACTAGCGGGGGGACCTATCAAGAGACCCAGTACTTC; abundance: -; d_gene: TRBD2; j_gene: TRBJ2-5; v_gene: TRBV9
CDR3aa: CASSTDPRGPQHF; CDR3nt: TGTGCCAGCAGCACGGACCCGCGGGGGCCCCAGCATTTT; abundance: -; d_gene: -; j_gene: TRBJ1-5; v_gene: TRBV5-5
CDR3aa: CASTDGGNQPQHF; CDR3nt: TGTGCCAGCACTGATGGGGGGAACCAGCCCCAGCATTTT; abundance: few; d_gene: -; j_gene: TRBJ1-5; v_gene: TRBV28
CDR3aa: CASLQLRRSTEAFF; CDR3nt: TGTGCCAGCCTCCAACTCCGAAGAAGCACTGAAGCTTTCTTT; abundance: -; d_gene: -; j_gene: TRBJ1-1; v_gene: TRBV6-6
CDR3aa: CASSPSGGAVDTQYF; CDR3nt: TGTGCCAGCAGTCCTAGCGGGGGGGCGGTAGATACGCAGTATTTT; abundance: -; d_gene: TRBD2; j_gene: TRBJ2-3; v_gene: TRBV28
CDR3aa: CASSYSIVGQNEKLFF; CDR3nt: TGTGCCAGCAGTTACTCGATCGTGGGCCAAAATGAAAAACTGTTTTTT; abundance: -; d_gene: -; j_gene: TRBJ1-4; v_gene: TRBV6-6
CDR3aa: CASSERLAGFYNEQFF; CDR3nt: TGTGCCAGTAGTGAACGACTAGCGGGGTTCTACAATGAGCAGTTCTTC; abundance: -; d_gene: TRBD2; j_gene: TRBJ2-1; v_gene: TRBV19
CDR3aa: CASSLGTGGNTEAFF; CDR3nt: TGTGCCAGCAGCTTAGGCACAGGGGGGAACACTGAAGCTTTCTTT; abundance: -; d_gene: TRBD1; j_gene: TRBJ1-1; v_gene: TRBV7-9
CDR3aa: CASSLSTGFGEETQYF; CDR3nt: TGTGCCAGCAGTTTAAGCACAGGGTTTGGAGAAGAGACCCAGTACTTC; abundance: -; d_gene: -; j_gene: TRBJ2-5; v_gene: TRBV27
CDR3aa: CSASLQGQNIQYF; CDR3nt: TGCAGTGCTAGTTTACAGGGCCAAAACATTCAGTACTTC; abundance: -; d_gene: -; j_gene: TRBJ2-4; v_gene: TRBV20-1
CDR3aa: CASIIRRGYGYTF; CDR3nt: TGTGCCAGCATCATACGGAGGGGCTATGGCTACACCTTC; abundance: -; d_gene: -; j_gene: TRBJ1-2; v_gene: TRBV2
CDR3aa: CASSPGGGEWETQYF; CDR3nt: TGTGCCAGCAGCCCGGGCGGGGGGGAATGGGAGACCCAGTACTTC; abundance: few; d_gene: TRBD2; j_gene: TRBJ2-5; v_gene: TRBV7-8
CDR3aa: CASSRGDSTNYGYTF; CDR3nt: TGTGCCAGCAGCCGGGGGGACAGCACTAACTATGGCTACACCTTC; abundance: -; d_gene: TRBD1; j_gene: TRBJ1-2; v_gene: TRBV3-1/TRBV3-2
CDR3aa: CASSQQVDYGYTF; CDR3nt: TGTGCCAGCAGCCAACAGGTGGACTATGGCTACACCTTC; abundance: once; d_gene: -; j_gene: TRBJ1-2; v_gene: TRBV14
CDR3aa: CASRRGTADTQYF; CDR3nt: TGTGCCAGCAGACGGGGGACAGCTGATACGCAGTATTTT; abundance: -; d_gene: -; j_gene: TRBJ2-3; v_gene: TRBV7-9
CDR3aa: CASRGTGPYGYTF; CDR3nt: TGTGCCAGTAGGGGGACAGGTCCATATGGCTACACCTTC; abundance: -; d_gene: TRBD1; j_gene: TRBJ1-2; v_gene: TRBV19
CDR3aa: CASTQGNYGYTF; CDR3nt: TGTGCCAGCACACAGGGGAACTATGGCTACACCTTC; abundance: -; d_gene: TRBD1; j_gene: TRBJ1-2; v_gene: TRBV9
CDR3aa: CASSESYGPYEQYF; CDR3nt: TGTGCCAGCAGTGAAAGTTACGGTCCCTACGAGCAGTACTTC; abundance: -; d_gene: -; j_gene: TRBJ2-7; v_gene: TRBV6-1
CDR3aa: CASSKGAEIGDEQFF; CDR3nt: TGTGCCAGCAGCAAAGGGGCGGAGATCGGGGATGAGCAGTTCTTC; abundance: -; d_gene: -; j_gene: TRBJ2-1; v_gene: TRBV21-1
CDR3aa: CATSGGSYEQYF; CDR3nt: TGTGCCACTAGTGGGGGGTCCTACGAGCAGTACTTC; abundance: -; d_gene: -; j_gene: TRBJ2-7; v_gene: TRBV10-3
CDR3aa: CASSVGLTGNSGNTIYF; CDR3nt: TGTGCCAGCAGCGTAGGGCTCACAGGCAACTCTGGAAACACCATATATTTT; abundance: -; d_gene: -; j_gene: TRBJ1-3; v_gene: TRBV9
CDR3aa: CASLRDSLNTEAFF; CDR3nt: TGTGCCAGCCTGCGGGACAGCTTGAACACTGAAGCTTTCTTT; abundance: once; d_gene: TRBD1; j_gene: TRBJ1-1; v_gene: TRBV2
CDR3aa: CASSSDSYTEAFF; CDR3nt: TGTGCCAGCAGTTCGGACAGTTACACTGAAGCTTTCTTT; abundance: -; d_gene: -; j_gene: TRBJ1-1; v_gene: TRBV28
CDR3aa: CASSYDRSRYGYTF; CDR3nt: TGTGCCAGCAGTTACGACAGGTCGCGCTATGGCTACACCTTC; abundance: -; d_gene: -; j_gene: TRBJ1-2; v_gene: TRBV6-2/TRBV6-3
CDR3aa: CASSLADQGGPNEKLFF; CDR3nt: TGCGCCAGCAGCTTGGCCGACCAGGGAGGACCTAATGAAAAACTGTTTTTT; abundance: -; d_gene: -; j_gene: TRBJ1-4; v_gene: TRBV5-1
CDR3aa: CASSLGGYADTQYF; CDR3nt: TGTGCCAGCAGCTTAGGAGGGTACGCAGATACGCAGTATTTT; abundance: -; d_gene: -; j_gene: TRBJ2-3; v_gene: TRBV7-2
CDR3aa: CASSFPTTGAGLGGYTF; CDR3nt: TGTGCCAGCAGCTTTCCCACGACAGGGGCAGGATTGGGTGGCTACACCTTC; abundance: -; d_gene: TRBD1; j_gene: TRBJ1-2; v_gene: TRBV7-2
CDR3aa: CATSRARIEQFF; CDR3nt: TGTGCCACCAGCAGGGCTAGGATTGAGCAGTTCTTC; abundance: -; d_gene: -; j_gene: TRBJ2-1; v_gene: TRBV15
CDR3aa: CASSTGTATGELFF; CDR3nt: TGTGCCAGCAGCACCGGGACAGCCACCGGGGAGCTGTTTTTT; abundance: -; d_gene: TRBD1; j_gene: TRBJ2-2; v_gene: TRBV25-1
CDR3aa: CASSYRTGGNTEAFF; CDR3nt: TGTGCCAGCAGCTACAGGACAGGGGGCAACACTGAAGCTTTCTTT; abundance: -; d_gene: TRBD1; j_gene: TRBJ1-1; v_gene: TRBV28
CDR3aa: CASNSPGQGAYEQYF; CDR3nt: TGTGCCAGCAACTCACCGGGACAGGGTGCCTACGAGCAGTACTTC; abundance: -; d_gene: TRBD1; j_gene: TRBJ2-7; v_gene: TRBV6-5
CDR3aa: CASIADSTLRNTIYF; CDR3nt: TGTGCCAGCATTGCGGACAGCACCCTGAGAAACACCATATATTTT; abundance: -; d_gene: -; j_gene: TRBJ1-3; v_gene: TRBV6-5
CDR3aa: CASSLARQGTDTQYF; CDR3nt: TGCGCCAGCAGCTTGGCCCGACAGGGCACAGATACGCAGTATTTT; abundance: -; d_gene: -; j_gene: TRBJ2-3; v_gene: TRBV5-1